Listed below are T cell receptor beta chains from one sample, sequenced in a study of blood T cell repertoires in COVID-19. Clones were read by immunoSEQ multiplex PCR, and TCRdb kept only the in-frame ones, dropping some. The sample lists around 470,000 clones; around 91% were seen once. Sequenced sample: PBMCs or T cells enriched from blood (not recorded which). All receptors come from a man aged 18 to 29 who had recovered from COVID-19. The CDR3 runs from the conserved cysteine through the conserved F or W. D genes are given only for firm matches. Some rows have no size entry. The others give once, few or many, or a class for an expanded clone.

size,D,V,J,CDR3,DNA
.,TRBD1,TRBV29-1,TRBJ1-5,CSARDRGDQPQHF,TGCAGCGCTAGGGACAGGGGAGATCAGCCCCAGCATTTT
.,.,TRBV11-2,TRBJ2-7,CASSLELPGLEVYEQYF,TGTGCCAGCAGCTTAGAACTCCCCGGACTCGAAGTCTACGAGCAGTACTTC
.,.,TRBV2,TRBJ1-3,CASTSPGAGNTIYF,TGTGCCAGCACTTCCCCCGGAGCGGGAAACACCATATATTTT
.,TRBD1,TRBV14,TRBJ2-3,CASSQGTGYQYF,TGTGCCAGCAGCCAGGGGACAGGCTACCAGTATTTT
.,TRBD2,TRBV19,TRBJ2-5,CASSLQWASGIQETQYF,TGTGCCAGTAGTCTCCAATGGGCTAGCGGAATTCAAGAGACCCAGTACTTC
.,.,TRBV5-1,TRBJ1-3,CASSLSQGSGNTIYF,TGCGCCAGCAGCTTATCACAGGGCTCTGGAAACACCATATATTTT
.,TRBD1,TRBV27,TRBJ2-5,CASSRTGSTVETQYF,TGTGCCAGCAGCCGGACAGGGTCCACGGTTGAGACCCAGTACTTC
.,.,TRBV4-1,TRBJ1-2,CASSQVVERGYTF,TGCGCCAGCAGCCAAGTGGTGGAGCGTGGCTACACCTTC
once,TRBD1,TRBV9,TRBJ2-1,CASSGGTGSYNEQFF,TGTGCCAGCAGCGGGGGGACAGGGAGCTACAATGAGCAGTTCTTC
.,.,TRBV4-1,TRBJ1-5,CASSQNSMGNQPQHF,TGCGCCAGCAGCCAAAATTCTATGGGCAATCAGCCCCAGCATTTT
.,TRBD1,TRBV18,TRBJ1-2,CASSEQGYGSYTF,TGTGCCAGCTCGGAACAGGGGTATGGTAGCTACACCTTC
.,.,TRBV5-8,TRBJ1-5,CASSLEGGYQPQHF,TGTGCCAGCAGCTTGGAGGGAGGCTATCAGCCCCAGCATTTT